This TCR beta chain was sequenced in a study of cytomegalovirus exposure and HLA in healthy donors. Study findings and constraints: The study had only CMV serostatus as immune exposure information. Segments of the TCR beta V type were, in most cases, productive about 87% or about 30% of the time in an earlier analysis. The investigators catalogued 150 to 200 TCR beta chains as cytomegalovirus-associated.

PCR used 60 Vbeta primers and 13 Jbeta primers. Method: immunoSEQ multiplex PCR; TCRdb's copy keeps in-frame clones and lacks some. This table holds 150,000 to 200,000 clones, more than 80% found once. These donors, healthy bone marrow donors, were studied. A word on this clone: What it binds is not known.

Sequenced material: PBMCs. This receptor was taken from a woman aged 18-29 years in good health and CMV-seropositive.

The CDR3 DNA is TGCGCCAGCCCGACCCGGACTAGCGGGGGATACGAGCAGTACTTC. Translating gives CASPTRTSGGYEQYF. The rearrangement uses TRBV10-1 and TRBJ2-7; the match to TRBD2 covers 13 bases. This CDR3 comprises 15 residues. The germline CDR1 and CDR2 sequences are WNHNN and SYGVQD (reference sequence). V lost 8 bases, J lost 4 bases, and 8 bases stayed unmatched.